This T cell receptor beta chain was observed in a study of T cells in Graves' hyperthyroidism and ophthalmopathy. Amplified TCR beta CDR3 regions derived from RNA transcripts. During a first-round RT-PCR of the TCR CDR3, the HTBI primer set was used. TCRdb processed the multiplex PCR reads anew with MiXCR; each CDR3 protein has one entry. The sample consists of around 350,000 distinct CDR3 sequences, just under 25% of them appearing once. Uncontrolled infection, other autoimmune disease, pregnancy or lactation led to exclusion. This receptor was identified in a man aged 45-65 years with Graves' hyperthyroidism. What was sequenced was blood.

CDR3 bases: TGTGCCAGCAGTTTAGGGACTAGCTTCGATGAGCAGTTCTTC. Its protein is CASSLGTSFDEQFF. The V call is TRBV12-3 or TRBV12-4, the J call TRBJ2-1; 8 positions agree with TRBD2. This CDR3 contains 14 residues. V lost 1 base and J lost 8; bases outside the gene matches: 4.